These 9 T cell receptor beta chains originate from one sample sequenced in a study of T cell responses to AZD1222 COVID-19 vaccine. Data came from immunoSEQ multiplex PCR; TCRdb stores just in-frame clones and leaves some out. The data show tens of thousands of clones, with 75% to 95% seen just once and roughly 6% held by the top ten. Sequences were derived from peripheral blood, sampled 28 days after the second dose of the MenACWY control vaccine. The receptors derive from an adult who received the MenACWY meningococcal vaccine as a control.

The chain couples TRBV28 to TRBJ1-6; TRBD1 might be the D (6 bases). The CDR3 loop spans 17 amino acids. CDR1 is MDHEN, CDR2 SYDVKM, per germline. V lost 6 bases and J lost 10, with 25 bases in between. The CDR3 loop reads CASSSLTRGGPRSPLHF. CDR3 nucleotide sequence: TGTGCCAGCAGCTCCCTCACACGGGGGGGCCCGAGGTCACCCCTCCACTTT.

The chain couples TRBV6-5 to TRBJ1-1; D possibly corresponds to TRBD1 (5 bases). The CDR3 consists of 15 residues. CDR1 and CDR2 (germline): MNHEY, SVGAGI. The V and J ends lost 0 bases and 10 bases respectively, with 18 bases between them. Here the CDR3 DNA reads TGTGCCAGCAGTTACTCCCTGGACATTCAGATGGGAGCTTTCTTT. Translation gives CASSYSLDIQMGAFF.

The V and J genes are TRBV7-8 and TRBJ2-1; D may correspond to TRBD1 or TRBD2 (5 bases each). Germline V gene lookup returns CDR1 SGHVS and CDR2 FQNEAQ. V was shortened by 5 bases and J by 4 bases, with 12 bases between the two germline ends. The CDR3 consists of 14 residues. The CDR3 sequence is CASSPWDGYNEQFF. The CDR3 DNA sequence: TGTGCCAGCAGCCCGTGGGACGGGTACAATGAGCAGTTCTTC.

V usage is TRBV28 and J usage is TRBJ2-7; D is uncertain. The germline CDR1 and CDR2 sequences are MDHEN and SYDVKM. The CDR3 sequence is 14 residues long. Trimming removed 1 base at V and 2 bases at J, with 9 bases between. As DNA, the CDR3 is TGTGCCAGCAGTTTATCCGGACCCACCTACGAGCAGTACTTC. As protein: CASSLSGPTYEQYF.

The V gene is TRBV5-1, the J gene TRBJ2-2; the D call may be TRBD1 or TRBD2 (5 bases each). Trimming pared 0 bases from V and 13 bases from J, leaving 13 bases between. Germline-derived CDR1 and CDR2 are SGHRS and YFSETQ. The CDR3 loop spans 13 amino acids. The CDR3 here is CASSLGRDQRLFF. In DNA, the CDR3 is TGCGCCAGCAGCTTGGGCCGGGACCAGAGGCTGTTTTTT. The whole variable domain, remainder taken from reference TRBV5-1 and TRBJ2-2, is KAGVTQTPRYLIKTRGQQVTLSCSPISGHRSVSWYQQTPGQGLQFLFEYFSETQRNKGNFPGRFSGRQFSNSRSEMNVSTLELGDSALYLCASSLGRDQRLFFGEGSRLTVL.

This rearrangement joins TRBV30 to TRBJ1-1; D remains unclear. V was pared by 4 bases and J by 4 bases, with 13 bases between. The CDR3 totals 13 residues. CDR1 is GTSNPN, CDR2 SVGIG, per germline (reference sequence). The CDR3 is CAWIGFRGTEAFF. Written as DNA, the CDR3 is TGTGCCTGGATAGGATTTCGGGGCACTGAAGCTTTCTTT. The variable domain in full, with the rest retrieved from reference TRBV30 and TRBJ1-1, is SQTIHQWPATLVQPVGSPLSLECTVEGTSNPNLYWYRQAAGRGLQLLFYSVGIGQISSEVPQNLSASRPQDRQFILSSKKLLLSDSGFYLCAWIGFRGTEAFFGQGTRLTVV.

V is TRBV19 and J is TRBJ1-3; D unresolved. The germline gives CDR1 LNHDA, CDR2 SQIVND (reference sequence). The CDR3 totals 17 residues. V lost 7 bases and J 0 bases, leaving 19 bases between the germline ends. CDR3 sequence reads: CASITPWTGSSGNTIYF. The CDR3, as DNA: TGTGCCAGTATTACCCCCTGGACGGGGAGCTCTGGAAACACCATATATTTT.

The genes are TRBV5-1 and TRBJ2-1, with D perhaps TRBD1 (6 bases). The CDR3 sequence is 13 residues long. Germline V gene sequence: CDR1 SGHRS, CDR2 YFSETQ. V lost 0 bases and J lost 12, with 13 bases in between. The CDR3 DNA sequence: TGCGCCAGCAGCTTGGCCCGGGACATAGGGCAGTTCTTC. Translated, it gives CASSLARDIGQFF.

CDR3 loop: CASSPRLEDEQFF. As DNA, the CDR3 is TGTGCCAGCTCACCACGCCTGGAGGATGAGCAGTTCTTC. This sequence joins TRBV18 and TRBJ2-1, with D possibly TRBD2 on 5 matching bases. V was cut by 1 base and J by 8 bases, with 9 bases left in between. Germline-derived CDR1 and CDR2 are KGHSH and LQKENI. CDR3 size: 13 residues. The full variable domain, completed using reference TRBV18 and TRBJ2-1, is NAGVMQNPRHLVRRRGQEARLRCSPMKGHSHVYWYRQLPEEGLKFMVYLQKENIIDESGMPKERFSAEFPKEGPSILRIQQVVRGDSAAYFCASSPRLEDEQFFGPGTRLTVL.